What follows describes a single T cell receptor (beta chain). Donors had localized lung adenocarcinoma, a non-small cell lung cancer. Trimming removed 2 bases from V and 7 bases from J, with 15 bases in between. From germline, CDR1 is SGHVS and CDR2 FQNEAQ. The CDR3 consists of 16 residues. The data derive from a study of CD4 and CD8 cells across lung adenocarcinoma regions. MiXCR, applied by TCRdb to the PCR reads, yields one record per CDR3 protein. The sample yields some 3,400 distinct CDR3 sequences, 35% to 55% seen once. Material: CD8+ T cells from the center of a lung tumor. The receptor was isolated from a male donor with lung adenocarcinoma. The CD4 and CD8 labels of this study may be unreliable. The chain couples TRBV7-8 to TRBJ1-6; D remains unclear. The CDR3 spells CASSLNYGQGNSPLHF. In DNA form, the CDR3 reads TGTGCCAGCAGCTTAAATTACGGCCAAGGGAATTCACCCCTCCACTTT.